This T cell receptor beta chain was recovered during a study of CD8+ T cells in alopecia areata. Whole-study context: Treatment of the treated patients consisted of oral tofacitinib, 5 to 10 mg twice daily. Percentage of affected scalp area was the basis on which treated patients' severity was scored. Overall study findings and caveats: Normal scalp showed lower clonality than lesional scalp, especially alopecia totalis/universalis. Shared TCR sequences were less clear between patients than in mice, possibly partly from HLA diversity.

Treatment in this sample: oral pan-JAK inhibitor, 5-10 mg twice daily. Extracted RNA was reverse transcribed, and the resulting cDNA served as sequencing template. The assay was immunoSEQ multiplex PCR, and TCRdb's table has in-frame clones only and misses some. In the table there are some 150,000 clones, approximately 85% of which are singletons. Regarding this clone: Its specificity is not known.

J was trimmed by 4 bases and V by 0 bases; bases with no gene match: 3. The CDR3 extends over 14 amino acids. CDR1 and CDR2 from the germline V gene are MNHEY and SVGAGI. The chain links TRBV6-5 to TRBJ2-7; the match to TRBD2 covers 7 bases. The source of this sequence is a human donor with alopecia areata. The sample in question was CD8+ T cells sorted from blood, obtained at week 4, from a patient treated with tofacitinib. DNA for the CDR3: TGTGCCAGCAGTTACTCGGGGGAGGGATACGAGCAGTACTTC. Its translation is CASSYSGEGYEQYF.